What follows describes a single T cell receptor beta chain. As yet, its antigen is unknown. This entry belongs to a study of T-cell reconstitution after alpha-beta-depleted transplantation in children. Whole-study results and caveats: It was newly produced T cells that mostly accounted for T-cell counts and diversity one year after transplant.

V dropped 7 bases and J dropped 11; count of bases not matched to a gene: 11. CDR1 is SQVTM and CDR2 is ANQGSEA in the germline V gene. The CDR3 contains 12 residues. Unique molecular identifiers tagged the TCRbeta library. Each CDR3 protein gets one entry after TCRdb re-called the PCR reads with MiXCR. The sample records a few hundred thousand distinct CDR3 sequences, over 25% being singletons. The receptor was derived from a boy under three years old with Wiskott-Aldrich syndrome, due to receive a stem cell transplant. Sequences were derived from PBMCs, sampled before TCRalphabeta/CD19-depleted stem cell transplant. V usage is TRBV29-1 and J usage is TRBJ2-7; 10 bases fit TRBD2. For the CDR3, the DNA is TGCAGCGCCGTACTAGCGGGAAGGGTGAAGTACTTC. The encoded protein is CSAVLAGRVKYF.